Listed here are 26 T cell receptor beta chains from one sample, sequenced in a study of T cells after yellow fever vaccination (dated by TCRdb to the late 2010s). The method was 5' RACE. Instrument used: Illumina HiSeq 2500. The raw public data were reprocessed by TCRdb itself: fastp quality trimming at Q25, MiXCR clonotype calling, in-frame beta chains only. Rows are unified per CDR3 protein, each entry keeping the most common DNA and genes. For this sample the table gives 620,000 or so distinct CDR3 sequences, of which approximately 16% were detected only once. The top ten constitute around a sixth of the sample. This sample's treatment or condition label indicates: live attenuated yellow fever vaccine strain. This sample comprised PBMCs, obtained 5 days after the first yellow fever vaccination. The receptor set was obtained from a man aged 18 to 30 who received the YFV17D yellow fever vaccine.

The table lists this clonotype with a few counts. The gene calls are TRBV5-1 and TRBJ2-3; 7 bases agree with TRBD1. CDR3 length: 17 amino acids. Looked up from germline, CDR1 is SGHRS and CDR2 is YFSETQ. The junction had 12 bases not matched to a gene; V was cut back by 4 bases and J by 1 base. CDR3 nucleotides: TGCGCCAGCAGCCACCGTGGGACAGCGGATGGCACAGATACGCAGTATTTT. This sequence encodes CASSHRGTADGTDTQYF. The variable domain in full, completed from reference TRBV5-1 and TRBJ2-3, reads KAGVTQTPRYLIKTRGQQVTLSCSPISGHRSVSWYQQTPGQGLQFLFEYFSETQRNKGNFPGRFSGRQFSNSRSEMNVSTLELGDSALYLCASSHRGTADGTDTQYFGPGTRLTVL.

This clonotype appeared a few times. This sequence joins TRBV6-1 and TRBJ2-7; 7 nucleotides align to TRBD1. Germline CDR1 MNHNS, CDR2 SASEGT. The CDR3 totals 14 residues. The trim removed 7 bases at V and 4 bases at J, leaving 10 bases unmatched. CDR3 residues: CASMISGGRYEQYV. CDR3 bases: TGTGCCAGCATGATATCAGGGGGTAGGTACGAGCAGTACGTC.

The table lists this clonotype with a few counts. V gene TRBV24-1 combines with J gene TRBJ2-1; unclear D gene. The CDR3 has 13 amino acids. CDR1 is KGHDR, CDR2 SFDVKD, per germline. Trimming left V 1 base short and J 6 bases short, with 6 bases between. Written as DNA, the CDR3 is TGTGCCACCAGTGATTTTGTAAGCAATGAGCAGTTCTTC. It encodes CATSDFVSNEQFF.

This clonotype occurred many times. V and J are TRBV7-3 and TRBJ2-1; TRBD2 agrees at 12 bases. CDR3 length: 16 residues. V trimming: 5 bases; J trimming: 2 bases; junction bases outside the gene matches: 4. CDR1 and CDR2 (germline): SGHTA, FQGTGA. The CDR3 DNA is TGTGCCAGCAGCCCCGCTAGCGGGGGGGCCTACAATGAGCAGTTCTTC. It translates to CASSPASGGAYNEQFF.

This clonotype was observed a handful of times. J is TRBJ1-2 and V is TRBV27; the D gene is possibly TRBD1 (6 bases). Germline assignment: CDR1 MNHEY and CDR2 SMNVEV (reference sequence). There are 13 residues in the CDR3. Trimming cost V 6 bases and J 14 bases, with 22 bases left between them. The CDR3 is CASSSTLTGLGTF. The CDR3 DNA reads as TGTGCCAGCAGCTCTACACTCACAGGGCTGGGTACCTTC.

This clonotype was seen a handful of times. The chain uses TRBV6-2 or TRBV6-3 and TRBJ2-5, with a weak D call TRBD2 (5 bases). This CDR3 has 15 residues. Germline CDR1 MNHEY, CDR2 SVGEGT. With 4 bases removed from V and 3 bases from J, the gap between germline ends came to 15 bases. CDR3 bases: TGTGCCAGCAGTTCCCCTCTTGGAGGCGAAGAGACCCAGTACTTC. Its translation is CASSSPLGGEETQYF.

This clonotype was picked up a small number of times. CDR3 bases: TGTGCCAGCAGCGTCGGGGGGTCGAACACTGAAGCTTTCTTT. It yields the protein CASSVGGSNTEAFF. The chain links TRBV9 to TRBJ1-1, with D perhaps matching TRBD1 (5 bases). The CDR3 runs 14 residues. Looked up from germline, CDR1 is SGDLS and CDR2 is YYNGEE. With 2 bases removed from V and 1 base from J, the gap between germline ends came to 9 bases.

This clonotype was picked up a small number of times. This CDR3 reads CSARAVSDEQYF. The CDR3 DNA sequence: TGCAGTGCTAGAGCTGTTTCGGACGAGCAGTACTTC. The chain employs TRBV20-1 and TRBJ2-7, with D hard to call. Trimming pared 1 base from V and 5 bases from J, leaving 9 bases between. The CDR3 has 12 residues. Germline V CDR1 and CDR2: DFQATT, SNEGSKA (reference sequence).

The genes are TRBV20-1 and TRBJ2-7, with D maybe TRBD2 (5 bases). The CDR3 loop spans 15 amino acids. V was pared by 0 bases and J by 6 bases, with 18 bases between. Germline CDR1 reads DFQATT; CDR2 reads SNEGSKA (reference sequence). CDR3 bases: TGCAGTGCTAGAGATATTTCGGGAATCCACGGCGAGCAGTACTTC. Its protein is CSARDISGIHGEQYF.

This clonotype is medium-sized within its sample. The chain links TRBV12-3 or TRBV12-4 to TRBJ1-5; 11 bases match TRBD1. J gave up 3 bases and V 5 bases, and 6 bases lay outside the gene matches. The CDR3 contains 16 residues. The CDR3 DNA reads as TGTGCCAGCAGTCAGGGACAGGGGGTCCTCAATCAGCCCCAGCATTTT. Its protein product is CASSQGQGVLNQPQHF.

The chain combines TRBV7-9 with TRBJ2-7; D unresolved. Germline CDR1 reads SEHNR; CDR2 reads FQNEAQ (reference sequence). The V end lost 5 bases, the J end lost 3 bases, and 11 bases lay between the germline ends. CDR3 length: 13 amino acids. CDR3 sequence reads: CASSQTGSYEQYV. In DNA form, the CDR3 reads TGTGCCAGCAGCCAAACTGGTAGCTACGAGCAGTACGTC.

This clonotype was seen only once. V and J are TRBV24-1 and TRBJ2-1; perhaps D is TRBD1 or TRBD2 (6 bases each). The CDR3 consists of 16 residues. CDR1 and CDR2 from the germline V gene are KGHDR and SFDVKD. Deletions cut 5 bases from V and 3 bases from J, with 16 bases between. The CDR3 nucleotides read TGTGCCACCAGTGCCCCAACGGGGGCCAACTACAATGAGCAGTTCTTC. Its translation: CATSAPTGANYNEQFF.

This clonotype was detected ten times or more. The V and J genes are TRBV14 and TRBJ1-4, with D possibly TRBD1 on 6 matching bases. V lost 2 bases, J lost 8 bases, and 18 bases lay in between. The CDR3 is 16 amino acids. Germline CDR1 reads SGHDN; CDR2 reads FVKESK. This chain's CDR3 is CASSQQFHRVEEKLFF. In DNA form, the CDR3 reads TGTGCCAGCAGCCAACAATTCCACAGGGTTGAGGAAAAACTGTTTTTT.

The sample holds many counts of this clonotype. The rearrangement uses TRBV7-2 and TRBJ2-7, with a possible D match to TRBD2 (5 bases). Deletions cut 4 bases from V and 0 bases from J, with 16 bases between. The CDR3 loop spans 16 amino acids. Germline V gives CDR1 SGHTA, CDR2 FQGNSA. CDR3 coding DNA: TGTGCCAGCAGCTCATTTCCCCGGGGTAGCTCCTACGAGCAGTACTTC. Protein sequence: CASSSFPRGSSYEQYF.

The CDR3 sequence: CASSVGGPLDEQFF. The CDR3 region has the DNA TGTGCCAGCAGCGTAGGGGGGCCGTTGGATGAGCAGTTCTTC. The J gene is TRBJ2-1, the V gene TRBV9; D may be TRBD1 (6 bases). This CDR3 contains 14 residues. The V and J ends lost 0 bases and 8 bases respectively, with 12 bases between them. Germline CDR1 reads SGDLS; CDR2 reads YYNGEE.

This clonotype was observed a handful of times. The rearrangement joins TRBV5-1 to TRBJ2-5, with D perhaps being TRBD1 or TRBD2 (6 bases each). Trimming shortened V by 6 bases and J by 5 bases, and 14 bases separated the two germline ends. There are 13 residues in the CDR3. CDR1 SGHRS and CDR2 YFSETQ come from the germline V gene. The CDR3 spells CASTIGGRETQYF. CDR3 sequence (DNA): TGCGCCAGCACCATCGGGGGCAGGGAGACCCAGTACTTC.

CDR3 bases: TGCAGTGCTAGAGATGTAGGGGGAAGTGGCCATTTTATGGACTATGGCTACACCTTC. Translated, it gives CSARDVGGSGHFMDYGYTF. The gene calls are TRBV20-1 and TRBJ1-2; possible D gene TRBD1, 6 bases. Germline CDR1 DFQATT, CDR2 SNEGSKA (reference sequence). This CDR3 contains 19 residues. The germline V and J ends were trimmed by 0 bases and 3 bases, with 26 bases remaining between them.

This clonotype was found many times. Germline and junction disagree at one end, which may indicate a read error. The CDR3: CASSLVGDTQYF. The DNA of the CDR3 is TGTGCCAGCAGCTTAGTAGGGGATACGCAGTATTTT. The chain recombines TRBV5-1 with TRBJ2-3; D unresolved. There are 12 residues in the CDR3. The germline gives CDR1 SGHRS, CDR2 YFSETQ.

V is TRBV6-1 and J is TRBJ1-1; 8 bases match TRBD1. J lost 5 bases, V lost 7 bases, and 6 bases had no gene match. CDR1 and CDR2 from the germline V gene are MNHNS and SASEGT. The CDR3 extends over 13 amino acids. CDR3 coding DNA: TGTGCCAGCAACACAGGGGGTGAGACTGAAGCTTTCTTT. Protein sequence: CASNTGGETEAFF.

This clonotype has only a few counts. V is TRBV4-3 and J is TRBJ2-2; possibly TRBD1 for D (5 bases). V was pared by 0 bases and J by 3 bases, with 8 bases between. The CDR3 totals 15 residues. CDR1 is LGHNA and CDR2 is YSLEER in the germline V gene. In nucleotides, the CDR3 is TGCGCCAGCAGCCAAGATCCAGGGCACACCGGGGAGCTGTTTTTT. This sequence encodes CASSQDPGHTGELFF.

This clonotype was recorded many times. The chain couples TRBV5-6 to TRBJ2-7; 7 bases match TRBD2. The germline CDR1 and CDR2 sequences are SGHDT and YYEEEE. The CDR3 consists of 17 residues. J lost 1 base, V lost 1 base, and 11 bases had no gene match. For the CDR3, the DNA is TGTGCCAGCAGCTTGCAGGGCGGGGGAAAATTTTCCTACGAGCAGTACTTC. Residues: CASSLQGGGKFSYEQYF.

This clonotype was found many times. The chain couples TRBV10-3 to TRBJ2-6; 7 positions agree with TRBD1. Trimming took 6 bases from V and 0 from J; bases not matched to a gene: 5. CDR3 length: 16 residues. From germline, CDR1 is ENHRY and CDR2 SYGVKD. The CDR3 DNA is TGTGCCATCAGCGGGACAGCCGTCTCTGGGGCCAACGTCCTGACTTTC. Translating it yields CAISGTAVSGANVLTF.

This chain uses TRBV4-1 with TRBJ2-3; D may match TRBD1 or TRBD2 (5 bases each). CDR3 size: 16 residues. The V gene's germline CDR1 is MGHRA and CDR2 YSYEKL. V lost 4 bases and J lost 5, with 19 bases in between. The CDR3 here is CASSRWRGLGGDTQYF. CDR3 DNA sequence: TGCGCCAGCAGCCGGTGGCGCGGACTTGGGGGAGATACGCAGTATTTT.

V gene TRBV5-6 combines with J gene TRBJ1-2; D may be TRBD1 (5 bases). V was cut by 4 bases and J by 3 bases, with 10 bases left in between. Looked up from germline, CDR1 is SGHDT and CDR2 is YYEEEE. The CDR3 has 13 residues. CDR3 coding DNA: TGTGCCAGCAGCGTCAGGGAGTACTATGGCTACACCTTC. Its protein product is CASSVREYYGYTF.

About this clonotype itself: Its ends do not fully match the called genes, so a read error is possible. The chain is built from TRBV12-5 and TRBJ2-7; 8 bases line up with TRBD2. CDR1 is LGHNT, CDR2 FRNRAP, per germline. The CDR3 is 15 amino acids. The CDR3 here is CGSGPPGGNDYEQYF. The CDR3 DNA reads as TGTGGTAGTGGCCCCCCGGGGGGGAACGACTACGAGCAGTACTTC.

This clonotype was seen more than once but under ten times. The chain carries TRBV4-1 and TRBJ1-3; TRBD1 matches at 8 bases. The length of the CDR3 is 13 residues. Losses at the gene ends were 3 bases for V and 8 bases for J; bases not matched to a gene: 3. CDR1 is MGHRA, CDR2 YSYEKL, per germline. CDR3 coding DNA: TGCGCCAGCAGCCAGAACAGGGGGGACACCATATATTTT. This gives the protein CASSQNRGDTIYF.